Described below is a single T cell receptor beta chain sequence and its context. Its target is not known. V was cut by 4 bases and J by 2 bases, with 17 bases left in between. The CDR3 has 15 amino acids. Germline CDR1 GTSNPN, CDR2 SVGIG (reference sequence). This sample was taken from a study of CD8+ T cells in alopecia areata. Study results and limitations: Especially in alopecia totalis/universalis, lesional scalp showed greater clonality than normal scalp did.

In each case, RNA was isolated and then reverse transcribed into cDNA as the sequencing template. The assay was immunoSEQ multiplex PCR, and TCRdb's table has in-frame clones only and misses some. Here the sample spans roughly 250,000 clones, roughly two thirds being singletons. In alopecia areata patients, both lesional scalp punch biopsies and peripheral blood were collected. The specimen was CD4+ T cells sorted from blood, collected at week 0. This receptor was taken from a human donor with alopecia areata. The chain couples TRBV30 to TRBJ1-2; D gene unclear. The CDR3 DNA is TGTGCCTGGATGAGGGATCGGTATTCAAACTATGGCTACACCTTC. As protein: CAWMRDRYSNYGYTF.